These 25 T cell receptor beta chains came from one sample sequenced in a study of cytomegalovirus exposure and HLA in healthy donors. The PCR was carried out with 60 Vbeta primers and 13 Jbeta primers. Generated by immunoSEQ multiplex PCR, the TCRdb table keeps only in-frame clones and is missing some. The profile shows 150,000 or so clones, around three quarters of them singletons. The material sequenced was PBMCs. The source is a woman aged 40 to 50 in good health and CMV-seronegative.

V is TRBV14 and J is TRBJ1-5, with a weak D call TRBD1 (5 bases). The germline V and J ends were trimmed by 0 bases and 3 bases, with 12 bases remaining between them. Germline CDR1 is SGHDN and CDR2 is FVKESK. The CDR3 is made up of 16 amino acids. The CDR3 protein is CASSQDVQVFNQPQHF. The DNA of the CDR3 is TGTGCCAGCAGCCAAGACGTACAGGTTTTCAATCAGCCCCAGCATTTT.

This clone was recorded once. This chain links TRBV18 with TRBJ1-1; perhaps TRBD1 as D (5 bases). The CDR3 contains 14 residues. Between the trimmed V and J ends, which lost 0 bases and 4 bases, there was a span of 9 bases. Germline CDR1 reads KGHSH; CDR2 reads LQKENI. The CDR3 coding sequence is TGTGCCAGCTCACCACCTAGCAGGGTCACTGAAGCTTTCTTT. Its protein is CASSPPSRVTEAFF.

This chain connects TRBV19 to TRBJ2-1, with a weak D call TRBD2 (6 bases). Germline V gene data show CDR1 as LNHDA and CDR2 as SQIVND (reference sequence). The ends were cut back, 3 bases at V and 8 bases at J, with 14 bases in the middle. The CDR3 is 14 residues long. CDR3 sequence (DNA): TGTGCCAGTAGTATTGGGTGGGGGGACGATGAGCAGTTCTTC. Protein sequence: CASSIGWGDDEQFF.

The chain couples TRBV18 to TRBJ2-7; D gene unclear. V lost 8 bases and J lost 0, with 20 bases in between. The CDR3 extends over 16 amino acids. Germline V gene lookup returns CDR1 KGHSH and CDR2 LQKENI. The DNA for the CDR3 is TGTGCCAGCACTGAGAGGCCCACCTCCAGCTCCTACGAGCAGTACTTC. Its protein is CASTERPTSSSYEQYF. The full variable domain, with the rest looked up from reference TRBV18 and TRBJ2-7, is NAGVMQNPRHLVRRRGQEARLRCSPMKGHSHVYWYRQLPEEGLKFMVYLQKENIIDESGMPKERFSAEFPKEGPSILRIQQVVRGDSAAYFCASTERPTSSSYEQYFGPGTRLTVT.

The chain has TRBV4-2 and TRBJ2-5; weak D call: TRBD2 (5 bases). The V gene's germline CDR1 is LGHNA and CDR2 YNFKEQ. Between the trimmed V and J ends, which lost 1 base and 5 bases, there was a span of 11 bases. The CDR3 spans 14 residues. The CDR3: CASSQGVARETQYF. CDR3 coding DNA: TGTGCCAGCAGCCAAGGGGTAGCGCGCGAGACCCAGTACTTC.

The chain carries TRBV19 and TRBJ1-5, with D perhaps TRBD1 (6 bases). Germline values: CDR1 LNHDA, CDR2 SQIVND (reference sequence). This CDR3 spans 16 amino acids. The V end was cut by 7 bases, the J end by 0 bases, with 16 bases between. The CDR3 coding sequence is TGTGCCAGTACCAAGGACAGACCTCATAGCAATCAGCCCCAGCATTTT. Its translation is CASTKDRPHSNQPQHF. The full variable domain, rest sourced from reference TRBV19 and TRBJ1-5, is DGGITQSPKYLFRKEGQNVTLSCEQNLNHDAMYWYRQDPGQGLRLIYYSQIVNDFQKGDIAEGYSVSREKKESFPLTVTSAQKNPTAFYLCASTKDRPHSNQPQHFGDGTRLSIL.

The chain employs TRBV5-1 and TRBJ2-7; 8 bases are shared with TRBD2. CDR3 length: 14 amino acids. From germline, CDR1 is SGHRS and CDR2 YFSETQ. V lost 3 bases and J lost 2; bases outside the gene matches: 4. The DNA of the CDR3 is TGCGCCAGCAGCTGGACTAGCAGCACCTACGAGCAGTACTTC. This gives the protein CASSWTSSTYEQYF.

The chain recombines TRBV19 with TRBJ2-1; TRBD2 aligns across 11 bases. The trim removed 5 bases at V and 0 bases at J, leaving 15 bases unmatched. The germline gives CDR1 LNHDA, CDR2 SQIVND (reference sequence). This CDR3 region has 20 residues. CDR3 in amino acids: CASSPTGGLAGGSSYNEQFF. For the CDR3, the DNA is TGTGCCAGTAGTCCAACCGGTGGGCTAGCGGGGGGTAGCTCCTACAATGAGCAGTTCTTC.

The V and J genes are TRBV5-1 and TRBJ2-5; 7 bases are a match to TRBD1. The J call may be incorrect, as the DNA end agrees better with TRBJ2-7. The length of the CDR3 is 15 residues. Germline loops: CDR1 SGHRS, CDR2 YFSETQ. The chain's CDR3 is CASSWGTAPSYEQYF. The CDR3 DNA reads TGCGCCAGCAGCTGGGGGACAGCACCCTCCTACGAGCAGTACTTC.

The rearrangement joins TRBV5-1 to TRBJ2-7, with 9 bases matching TRBD1. CDR3 size: 15 residues. The germline V gene has CDR1 SGHRS and CDR2 YFSETQ. V trimming: 4 bases; J trimming: 3 bases; junction bases outside the gene matches: 8. CDR3 loop: CASSIQGQGLYEQYF. The CDR3 coding sequence is TGCGCCAGCAGCATTCAGGGACAGGGCCTCTACGAGCAGTACTTC.

This chain joins TRBV6-6 and TRBJ2-4; a weak D match, TRBD1 (6 bases). CDR1 is MNHNY and CDR2 is SVGAGI in the germline V gene (reference sequence). This CDR3 contains 15 residues. Between the trimmed V and J ends, which lost 6 bases and 0 bases, there was a span of 12 bases. CDR3 protein: CASRLTGRAKNIQYF. CDR3 nucleotide sequence: TGTGCCAGCAGGCTTACAGGGAGAGCCAAAAACATTCAGTACTTC.

The rearrangement uses TRBV6-1 and TRBJ1-1; TRBD1 might be the D (6 bases). Trimming left V 3 bases short and J 10 bases short, with 12 bases between. CDR1 and CDR2 from the germline V gene are MNHNS and SASEGT. The CDR3 is 12 residues long. The CDR3 is CASSENRAGAFF. Here the CDR3 DNA reads TGTGCCAGCAGTGAGAACAGGGCGGGAGCTTTCTTT.

The rearrangement joins TRBV5-1 to TRBJ2-2; 8 nucleotides align to TRBD2. The CDR3 spans 14 residues. Germline V gives CDR1 SGHRS, CDR2 YFSETQ. V dropped 5 bases and J dropped 6; count of bases not matched to a gene: 6. The CDR3 DNA sequence: TGCGCCAGCAGACGCATCGGGGGGGCCGGGGAGCTGTTTTTT. Translated, it gives CASRRIGGAGELFF. Together with reference TRBV5-1 and TRBJ2-2, the CDR3 gives the full variable domain: KAGVTQTPRYLIKTRGQQVTLSCSPISGHRSVSWYQQTPGQGLQFLFEYFSETQRNKGNFPGRFSGRQFSNSRSEMNVSTLELGDSALYLCASRRIGGAGELFFGEGSRLTVL.

This chain connects TRBV27 to TRBJ2-6; 7 bases line up with TRBD1. The CDR3 spans 14 residues. In germline, CDR1 is MNHEY, CDR2 SMNVEV (reference sequence). The junction had 4 bases not matched to a gene; V was cut back by 1 base and J by 10 bases. The CDR3 is CASSLYPTGNVLTF. Written as DNA, the CDR3 is TGTGCCAGCAGTTTATACCCGACAGGGAACGTCCTGACTTTC. The complete variable domain, with remaining parts taken from reference TRBV27 and TRBJ2-6, reads EAQVTQNPRYLITVTGKKLTVTCSQNMNHEYMSWYRQDPGLGLRQIYYSMNVEVTDKGDVPEGYKVSRKEKRNFPLILESPSPNQTSLYFCASSLYPTGNVLTFGAGSRLTVL.

This clone appeared a single time. This chain uses TRBV5-1 with TRBJ2-1; TRBD1 agrees at 9 bases. The CDR3 consists of 15 residues. Trimming cost V 0 bases and J 6 bases; bases outside gene matches: 4. In germline, CDR1 is SGHRS, CDR2 YFSETQ. The CDR3 DNA sequence: TGCGCCAGCAGCTTGGGGGGACAGGGCTTCAATGAGCAGTTCTTC. Its protein is CASSLGGQGFNEQFF.

The chain has TRBV6-5 and TRBJ2-7; 10 bases fit TRBD1. CDR1 MNHEY and CDR2 SVGAGI come from the germline V gene. The CDR3 has 15 residues. Trimming cost V 6 bases and J 4 bases; bases outside gene matches: 9. The CDR3 spells CASRQGQGFPYEQYF. CDR3 nucleotide sequence: TGTGCCAGCAGACAGGGACAGGGGTTTCCTTACGAGCAGTACTTC.

V and J are TRBV9 and TRBJ2-3, with 7 nucleotides matching TRBD1. This CDR3 has 17 amino acids. Trimming cost V 4 bases and J 1 base; bases outside gene matches: 12. Germline CDR1 SGDLS, CDR2 YYNGEE. CDR3 sequence (DNA): TGTGCCAGCAGCCGTAACAGGGGCATTACTCGCACAGATACGCAGTATTTT. Its protein is CASSRNRGITRTDTQYF.

The CDR3 protein is CASSLGRTDTGELFF. The CDR3 DNA sequence: TGCGCCAGCAGCTTGGGTAGGACTGACACCGGGGAGCTGTTTTTT. V is TRBV5-1 and J is TRBJ2-2; tentative D call: TRBD2 (5 bases). The germline CDR1 and CDR2 sequences are SGHRS and YFSETQ. Trimming pared 0 bases from V and 3 bases from J, leaving 9 bases between. This CDR3 comprises 15 residues.

This clone was seen once. The chain couples TRBV6-5 to TRBJ1-5, with a tentative D call TRBD1 (6 bases). V lost 6 bases and J 0 bases, leaving 9 bases between the germline ends. Per the germline V gene, CDR1 is MNHEY and CDR2 is SVGAGI. CDR3 length: 14 residues. CDR3 protein: CASRRDTSNQPQHF. The CDR3 DNA reads TGTGCCAGCAGACGGGACACTAGCAATCAGCCCCAGCATTTT.

The chain joins TRBV6-4 to TRBJ1-1, with TRBD1 matching over 11 bases. Germline lookup yields CDR1 MRHNA and CDR2 SNTAGT. The CDR3 has 17 residues. V trimming: 4 bases; J trimming: 6 bases; junction bases outside the gene matches: 13. The CDR3 is CASSGSRDRGDLAEAFF. As DNA, the CDR3 is TGTGCCAGCAGTGGCTCCCGGGACAGGGGGGATCTCGCTGAAGCTTTCTTT.

The J gene is TRBJ1-4, the V gene TRBV9, with D possibly matching TRBD1 (5 bases). The CDR3 loop spans 15 amino acids. The germline V gene encodes CDR1 SGDLS and CDR2 YYNGEE. Trimming removed 4 bases from V and 5 bases from J, with 15 bases in between. The CDR3 DNA reads TGTGCCAGCAGCCCACGACAGAATACGAATGAAAAACTGTTTTTT. This translates into CASSPRQNTNEKLFF.

The rearrangement links TRBV4-2 to TRBJ2-1, with TRBD2 matching 10 bases. Trimming took 0 bases from V and 6 from J; bases not matched to a gene: 11. The length of the CDR3 is 18 residues. Germline CDR1 and CDR2: LGHNA and YNFKEQ. The CDR3 sequence: CASSQEVGAGGYGNEQFF. The CDR3 DNA follows: TGTGCCAGCAGCCAAGAGGTCGGAGCGGGGGGGTATGGCAATGAGCAGTTCTTC.

This sequence joins TRBV5-1 and TRBJ2-3, with TRBD2 matching over 9 bases. CDR1 SGHRS and CDR2 YFSETQ come from the germline V gene. This CDR3 spans 15 amino acids. J was trimmed by 5 bases and V by 7 bases; bases with no gene match: 11. The CDR3 spells CASRSLSGGGDTQYF. In DNA form, the CDR3 reads TGCGCCAGCCGATCTCTTAGCGGGGGCGGAGATACGCAGTATTTT.

This chain uses TRBV14 with TRBJ2-2; D is unclear. Deletions cut 1 base from V and 4 bases from J, with 10 bases between. This CDR3 comprises 15 residues. CDR1 is SGHDN and CDR2 is FVKESK in the germline V gene. The CDR3 nucleotides read TGTGCCAGCAGCCAAGTGATGACTGTCACCGGGGAGCTGTTTTTT. Translating gives CASSQVMTVTGELFF.

The chain combines TRBV6-5 with TRBJ1-4; D ambiguous. The CDR3 contains 14 residues. Germline V gene sequence: CDR1 MNHEY, CDR2 SVGAGI. The ends were cut back, 4 bases at V and 3 bases at J, with 9 bases in the middle. The CDR3 DNA reads as TGTGCCAGCAGTTCGTACGGGTCTAATGAAAAACTGTTTTTT. As protein: CASSSYGSNEKLFF.